This T cell receptor (beta chain) was documented in a study of T cell responses to AZD1222 COVID-19 vaccine. Sequencing used immunoSEQ multiplex PCR; TCRdb keeps in-frame clones, though not all of them. The sample has 65,000 to 75,000 clones, over 60% seen once. In this sample, this clone turned up once. CDR3 length: 18 residues. Trimming took 3 bases from V and 0 from J, leaving 19 bases between them. Per germline, CDR1 SGHRS and CDR2 YFSETQ. The sequences come from peripheral blood, collected 28 days after the second AZD1222 dose. The TCR sequence derives from an adult who received the AZD1222 COVID-19 vaccine. The chain employs TRBV5-1 and TRBJ1-5, with a tentative D call TRBD1 (5 bases). This CDR3 reads CASSSLGGVGHSNQPQHF. The CDR3 DNA is TGCGCCAGCAGCTCCCTCGGGGGGGTCGGCCATAGCAATCAGCCCCAGCATTTT. Supplemented by reference TRBV5-1 and TRBJ1-5, the full variable domain reads KAGVTQTPRYLIKTRGQQVTLSCSPISGHRSVSWYQQTPGQGLQFLFEYFSETQRNKGNFPGRFSGRQFSNSRSEMNVSTLELGDSALYLCASSSLGGVGHSNQPQHFGDGTRLSIL.